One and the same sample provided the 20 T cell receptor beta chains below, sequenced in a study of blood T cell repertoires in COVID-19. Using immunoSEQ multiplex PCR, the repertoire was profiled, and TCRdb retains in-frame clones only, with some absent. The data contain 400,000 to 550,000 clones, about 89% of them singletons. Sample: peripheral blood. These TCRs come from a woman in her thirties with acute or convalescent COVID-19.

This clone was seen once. CDR3 coding DNA: TGCGCCAGCAGGGGAGGGCAGAACACCGGGGAGCTGTTTTTT. Protein: CASRGGQNTGELFF. The V call is TRBV10-2, the J call TRBJ2-2, with 7 bases matching TRBD2. The germline gives CDR1 WSHSY, CDR2 SAAADI. The CDR3 has 14 amino acids. V was clipped by 6 bases and J by 1 base; unmatched bases: 2.

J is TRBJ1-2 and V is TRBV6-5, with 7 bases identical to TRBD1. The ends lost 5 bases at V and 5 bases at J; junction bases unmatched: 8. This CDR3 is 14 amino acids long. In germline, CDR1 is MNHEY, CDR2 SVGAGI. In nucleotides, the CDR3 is TGTGCCAGCAGTCGAGACAGGGTTCGGTATGGCTACACCTTC. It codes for CASSRDRVRYGYTF.

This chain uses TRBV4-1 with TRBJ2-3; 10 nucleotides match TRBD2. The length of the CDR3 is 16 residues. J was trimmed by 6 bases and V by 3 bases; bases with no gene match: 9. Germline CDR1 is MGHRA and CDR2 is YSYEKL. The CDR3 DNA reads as TGCGCCAGCAGCCAGCCTCTAGCGGGGGTGGGGGATACGCAGTATTTT. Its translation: CASSQPLAGVGDTQYF.

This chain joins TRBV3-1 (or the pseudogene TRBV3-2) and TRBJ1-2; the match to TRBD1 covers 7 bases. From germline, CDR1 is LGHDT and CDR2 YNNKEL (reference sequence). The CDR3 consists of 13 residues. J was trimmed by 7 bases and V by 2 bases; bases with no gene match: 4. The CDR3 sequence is CASSQSAGGGYTF. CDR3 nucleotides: TGTGCCAGCAGCCAATCGGCAGGGGGTGGCTACACCTTC.

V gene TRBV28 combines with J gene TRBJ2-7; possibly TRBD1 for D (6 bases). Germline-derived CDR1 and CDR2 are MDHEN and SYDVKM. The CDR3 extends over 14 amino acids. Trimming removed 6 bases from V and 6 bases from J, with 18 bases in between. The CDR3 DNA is TGTGCCAGCAGACCGCCAGGGGATAATAGCGAGCAGTACTTC. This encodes CASRPPGDNSEQYF.

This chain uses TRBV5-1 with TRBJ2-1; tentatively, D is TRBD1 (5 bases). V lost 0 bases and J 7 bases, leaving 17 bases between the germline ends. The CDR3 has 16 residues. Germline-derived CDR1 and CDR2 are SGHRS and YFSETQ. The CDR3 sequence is CASSLGSQGGWNEQFF. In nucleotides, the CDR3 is TGCGCCAGCAGCTTGGGTTCGCAGGGCGGATGGAATGAGCAGTTCTTC. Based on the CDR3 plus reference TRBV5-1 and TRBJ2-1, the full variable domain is KAGVTQTPRYLIKTRGQQVTLSCSPISGHRSVSWYQQTPGQGLQFLFEYFSETQRNKGNFPGRFSGRQFSNSRSEMNVSTLELGDSALYLCASSLGSQGGWNEQFFGPGTRLTVL.

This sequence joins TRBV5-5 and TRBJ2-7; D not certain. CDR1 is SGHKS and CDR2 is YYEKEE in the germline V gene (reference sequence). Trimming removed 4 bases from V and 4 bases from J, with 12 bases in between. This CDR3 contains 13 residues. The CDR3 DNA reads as TGTGCCAGCAGCCGTGACGAGGCTTACGAGCAGTACTTC. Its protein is CASSRDEAYEQYF.

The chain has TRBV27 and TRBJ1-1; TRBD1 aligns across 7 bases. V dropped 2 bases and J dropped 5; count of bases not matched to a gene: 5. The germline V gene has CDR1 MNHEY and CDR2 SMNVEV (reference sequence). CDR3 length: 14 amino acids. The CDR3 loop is CASSLGSGGTEAFF. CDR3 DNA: TGTGCCAGCAGTTTAGGCTCAGGGGGGACTGAAGCTTTCTTT.

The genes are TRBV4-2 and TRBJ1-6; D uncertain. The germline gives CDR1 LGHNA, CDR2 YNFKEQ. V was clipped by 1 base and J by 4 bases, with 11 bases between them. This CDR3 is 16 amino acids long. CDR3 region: CASSQGGPVYNSPLHF. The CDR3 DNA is TGTGCCAGCAGCCAAGGCGGGCCGGTGTATAATTCACCCCTCCACTTT.

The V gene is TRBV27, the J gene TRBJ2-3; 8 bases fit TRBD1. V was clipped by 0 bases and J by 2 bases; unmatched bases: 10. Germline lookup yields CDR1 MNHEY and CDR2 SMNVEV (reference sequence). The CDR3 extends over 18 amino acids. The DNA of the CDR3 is TGTGCCAGCAGTTTATCGATCGCCGGGACAGGCAACACAGATACGCAGTATTTT. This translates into CASSLSIAGTGNTDTQYF.

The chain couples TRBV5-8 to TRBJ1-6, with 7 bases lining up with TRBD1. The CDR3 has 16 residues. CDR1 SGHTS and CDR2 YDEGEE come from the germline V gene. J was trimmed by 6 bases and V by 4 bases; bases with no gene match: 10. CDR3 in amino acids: CASSTGLQGPNSPLHF. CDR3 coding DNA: TGTGCCAGCAGCACGGGGTTACAGGGGCCTAATTCACCCCTCCACTTT. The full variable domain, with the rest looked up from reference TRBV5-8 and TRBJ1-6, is EAGVTQSPTHLIKTRGQQATLRCSPISGHTSVYWYQQALGLGLQFLLWYDEGEERNRGNFPPRFSGRQFPNYSSELNVNALELEDSALYLCASSTGLQGPNSPLHFGNGTRLTVT.

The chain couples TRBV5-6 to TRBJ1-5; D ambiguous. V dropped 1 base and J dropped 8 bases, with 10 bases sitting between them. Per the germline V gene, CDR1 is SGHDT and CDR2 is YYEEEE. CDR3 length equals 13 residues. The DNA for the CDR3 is TGTGCCAGCAGCTTGCAGGCCGGGGAGCCCCAGCATTTT. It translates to CASSLQAGEPQHF.

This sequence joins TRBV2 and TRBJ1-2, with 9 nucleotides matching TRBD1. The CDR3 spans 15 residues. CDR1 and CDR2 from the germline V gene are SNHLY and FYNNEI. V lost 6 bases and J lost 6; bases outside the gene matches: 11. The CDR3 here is CASRGDRVGENGYTF. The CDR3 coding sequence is TGTGCCAGCAGAGGGGACAGGGTAGGGGAGAATGGCTACACCTTC.

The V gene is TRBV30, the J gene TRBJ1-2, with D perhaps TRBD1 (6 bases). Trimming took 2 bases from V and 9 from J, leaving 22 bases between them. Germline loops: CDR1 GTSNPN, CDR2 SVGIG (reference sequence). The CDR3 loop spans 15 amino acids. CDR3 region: CAWSNSNRARVRYTF. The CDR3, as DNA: TGTGCCTGGAGTAATTCAAACAGGGCTCGTGTTCGCTACACCTTC.

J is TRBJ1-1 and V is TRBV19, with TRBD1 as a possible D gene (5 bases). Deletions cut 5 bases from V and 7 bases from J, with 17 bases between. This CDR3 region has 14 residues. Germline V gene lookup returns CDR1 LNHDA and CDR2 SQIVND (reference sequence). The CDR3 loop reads CASSHEPWGGEAFF. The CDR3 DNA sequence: TGTGCCAGTAGTCACGAACCCTGGGGGGGTGAAGCTTTCTTT.

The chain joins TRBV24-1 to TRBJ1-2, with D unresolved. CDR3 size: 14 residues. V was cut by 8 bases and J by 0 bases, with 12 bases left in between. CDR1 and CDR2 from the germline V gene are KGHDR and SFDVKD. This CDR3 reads CATNLEGPNYGYTF. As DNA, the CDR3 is TGTGCCACCAATCTAGAGGGCCCTAACTATGGCTACACCTTC.

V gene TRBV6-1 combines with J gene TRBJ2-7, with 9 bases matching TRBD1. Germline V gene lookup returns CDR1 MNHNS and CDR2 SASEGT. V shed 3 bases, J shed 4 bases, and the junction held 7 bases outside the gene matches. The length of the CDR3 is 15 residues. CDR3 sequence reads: CASSESRDRVYEQYF. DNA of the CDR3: TGTGCCAGCAGTGAGAGTCGGGACAGGGTGTACGAGCAGTACTTC.

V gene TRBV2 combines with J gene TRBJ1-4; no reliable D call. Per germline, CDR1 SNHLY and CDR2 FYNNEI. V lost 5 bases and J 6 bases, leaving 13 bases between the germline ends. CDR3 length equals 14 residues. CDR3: CASSSRLADEKLFF. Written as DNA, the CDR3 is TGTGCCAGCAGTTCCCGTTTGGCGGATGAAAAACTGTTTTTT.

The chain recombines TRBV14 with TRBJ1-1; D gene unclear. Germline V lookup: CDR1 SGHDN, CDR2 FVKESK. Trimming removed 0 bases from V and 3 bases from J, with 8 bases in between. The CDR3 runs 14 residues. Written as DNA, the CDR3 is TGTGCCAGCAGCCAAGATAACTTCTACACTGAAGCTTTCTTT. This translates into CASSQDNFYTEAFF.

The CDR3 region is CASSPQIFSYEQYF. The CDR3 nucleotides are TGTGCCAGCAGCCCACAGATTTTCTCCTACGAGCAGTACTTC. This chain connects TRBV3-1 (or the pseudogene TRBV3-2) to TRBJ2-7; D not resolved. V was clipped by 4 bases and J by 0 bases, with 10 bases between them. CDR3 size: 14 residues. CDR1 is LGHDT and CDR2 is YNNKEL in the germline V gene (reference sequence).